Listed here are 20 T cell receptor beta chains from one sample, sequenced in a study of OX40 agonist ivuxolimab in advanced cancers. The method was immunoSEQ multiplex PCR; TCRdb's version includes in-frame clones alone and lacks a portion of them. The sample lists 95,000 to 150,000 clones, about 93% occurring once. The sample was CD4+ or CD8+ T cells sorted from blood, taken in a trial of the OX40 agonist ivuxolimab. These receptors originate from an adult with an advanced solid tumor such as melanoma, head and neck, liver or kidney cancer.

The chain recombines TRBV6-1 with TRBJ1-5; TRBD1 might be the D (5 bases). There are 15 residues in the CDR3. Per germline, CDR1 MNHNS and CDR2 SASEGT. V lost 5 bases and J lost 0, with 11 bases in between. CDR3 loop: CASSWTFSSNQPQHF. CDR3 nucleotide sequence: TGTGCCAGCAGTTGGACATTCTCTAGCAATCAGCCCCAGCATTTT.

Written as DNA, the CDR3 is TGTGCCTGGAGCCCAGATGGGGGTTACGGCTACACCTTC. Translation gives CAWSPDGGYGYTF. The chain joins TRBV30 to TRBJ1-2, with D perhaps matching TRBD1 (5 bases). Germline values: CDR1 GTSNPN, CDR2 SVGIG (reference sequence). V was cut by 3 bases and J by 8 bases, with 16 bases left in between. CDR3 size: 13 residues.

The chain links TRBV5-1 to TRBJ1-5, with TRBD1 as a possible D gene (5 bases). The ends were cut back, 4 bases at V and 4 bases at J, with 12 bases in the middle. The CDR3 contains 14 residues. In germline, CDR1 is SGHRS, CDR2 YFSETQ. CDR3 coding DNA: TGCGCCAGCAGCCCCTATACAGGAAATCAGCCCCAGCATTTT. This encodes CASSPYTGNQPQHF.

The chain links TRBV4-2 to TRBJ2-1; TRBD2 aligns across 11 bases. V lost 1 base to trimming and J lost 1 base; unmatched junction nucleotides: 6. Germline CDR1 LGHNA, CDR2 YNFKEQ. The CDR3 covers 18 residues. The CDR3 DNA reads TGTGCCAGCAGCCAAGGTACTAGCGGGAGTGCGTCCTACAATGAGCAGTTCTTC. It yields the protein CASSQGTSGSASYNEQFF.

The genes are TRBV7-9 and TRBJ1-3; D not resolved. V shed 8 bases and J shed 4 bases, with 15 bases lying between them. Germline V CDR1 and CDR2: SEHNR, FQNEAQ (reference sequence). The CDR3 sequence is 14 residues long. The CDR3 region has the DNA TGTGCCAGCGGCGCATATAGGGCAGGAAACACCATATATTTT. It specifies CASGAYRAGNTIYF.

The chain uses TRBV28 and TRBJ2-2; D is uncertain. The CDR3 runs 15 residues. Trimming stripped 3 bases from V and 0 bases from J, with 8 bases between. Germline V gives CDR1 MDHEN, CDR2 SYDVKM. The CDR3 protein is CASSFPQTNTGELFF. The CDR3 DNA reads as TGTGCCAGCAGTTTTCCCCAGACGAACACCGGGGAGCTGTTTTTT. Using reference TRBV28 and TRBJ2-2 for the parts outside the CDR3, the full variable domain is DVKVTQSSRYLVKRTGEKVFLECVQDMDHENMFWYRQDPGLGLRLIYFSYDVKMKEKGDIPEGYSVSREKKERFSLILESASTNQTSMYLCASSFPQTNTGELFFGEGSRLTVL.

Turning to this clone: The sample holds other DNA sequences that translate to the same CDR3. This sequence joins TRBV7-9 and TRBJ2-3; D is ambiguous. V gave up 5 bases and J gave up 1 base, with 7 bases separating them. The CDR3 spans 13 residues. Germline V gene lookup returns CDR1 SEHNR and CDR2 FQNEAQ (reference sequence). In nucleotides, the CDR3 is TGTGCCAGCAGCCCCTCGGGCACAGATACGCAGTATTTT. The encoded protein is CASSPSGTDTQYF.

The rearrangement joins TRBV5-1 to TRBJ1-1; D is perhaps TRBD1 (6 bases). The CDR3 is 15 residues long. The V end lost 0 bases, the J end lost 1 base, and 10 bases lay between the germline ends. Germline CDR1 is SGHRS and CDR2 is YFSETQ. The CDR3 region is CASSLAVTGNTEAFF. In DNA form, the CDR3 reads TGCGCCAGCAGCTTGGCCGTGACAGGGAACACTGAAGCTTTCTTT.

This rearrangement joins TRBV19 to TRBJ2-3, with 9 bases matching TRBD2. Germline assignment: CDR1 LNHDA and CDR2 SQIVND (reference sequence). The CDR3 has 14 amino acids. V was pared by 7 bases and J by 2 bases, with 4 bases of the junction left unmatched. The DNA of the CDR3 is TGTGCCAGTAAAGCGGGGGGACACACAGATACGCAGTATTTT. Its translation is CASKAGGHTDTQYF. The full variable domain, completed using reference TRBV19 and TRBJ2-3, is DGGITQSPKYLFRKEGQNVTLSCEQNLNHDAMYWYRQDPGQGLRLIYYSQIVNDFQKGDIAEGYSVSREKKESFPLTVTSAQKNPTAFYLCASKAGGHTDTQYFGPGTRLTVL.

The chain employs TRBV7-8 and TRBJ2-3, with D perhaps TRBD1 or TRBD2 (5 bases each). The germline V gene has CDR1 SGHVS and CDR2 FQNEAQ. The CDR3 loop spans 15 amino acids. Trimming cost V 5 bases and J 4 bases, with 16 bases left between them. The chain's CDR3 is CASSPALRGADTQYF. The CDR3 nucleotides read TGTGCCAGCAGCCCAGCCTTACGAGGGGCAGATACGCAGTATTTT.

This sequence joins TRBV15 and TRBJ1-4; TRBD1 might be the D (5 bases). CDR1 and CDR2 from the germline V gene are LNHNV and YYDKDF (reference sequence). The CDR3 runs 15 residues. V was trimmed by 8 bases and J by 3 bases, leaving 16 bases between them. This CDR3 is CATGGGGTANEKLFF. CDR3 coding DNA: TGTGCCACCGGCGGGGGGGGGACCGCTAATGAAAAACTGTTTTTT.

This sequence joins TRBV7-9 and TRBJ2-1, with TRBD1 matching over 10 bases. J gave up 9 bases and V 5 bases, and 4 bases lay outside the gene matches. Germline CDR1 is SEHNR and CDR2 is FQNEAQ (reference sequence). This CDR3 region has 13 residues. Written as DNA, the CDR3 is TGTGCCAGCAGCCGGGACAGGGGAAGTGAGCAGTTCTTC. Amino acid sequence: CASSRDRGSEQFF.

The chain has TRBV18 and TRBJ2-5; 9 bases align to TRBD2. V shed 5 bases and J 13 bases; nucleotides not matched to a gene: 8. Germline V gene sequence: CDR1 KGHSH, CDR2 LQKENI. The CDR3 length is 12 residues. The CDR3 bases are TGTGCCAGCTCAGATAGCGGGGGCCATGGGTACTTC. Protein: CASSDSGGHGYF.

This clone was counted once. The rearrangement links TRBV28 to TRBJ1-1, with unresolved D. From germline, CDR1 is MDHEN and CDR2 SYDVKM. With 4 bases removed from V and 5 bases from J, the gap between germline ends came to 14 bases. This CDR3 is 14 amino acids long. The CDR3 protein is CASSSPGAGTEAFF. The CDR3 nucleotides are TGTGCCAGCAGTTCGCCGGGCGCAGGAACTGAAGCTTTCTTT.

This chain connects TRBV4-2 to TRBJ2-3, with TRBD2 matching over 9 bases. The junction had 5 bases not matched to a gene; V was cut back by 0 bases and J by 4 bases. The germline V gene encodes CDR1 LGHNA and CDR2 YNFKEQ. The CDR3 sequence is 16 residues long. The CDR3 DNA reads TGTGCCAGCAGCCAAGAAAGGGCGGGGGGGCCAGATACGCAGTATTTT. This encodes CASSQERAGGPDTQYF.

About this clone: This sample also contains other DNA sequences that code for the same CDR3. CDR3 residues: CASSLGQTDTQYF. DNA for the CDR3: TGTGCCAGCAGCTTAGGCCAGACAGATACGCAGTATTTT. This chain uses TRBV7-3 with TRBJ2-3; D is ambiguous. CDR1 is SGHTA, CDR2 FQGTGA, per germline. CDR3 length: 13 amino acids. The V end was cut by 2 bases, the J end by 3 bases, with 6 bases between.

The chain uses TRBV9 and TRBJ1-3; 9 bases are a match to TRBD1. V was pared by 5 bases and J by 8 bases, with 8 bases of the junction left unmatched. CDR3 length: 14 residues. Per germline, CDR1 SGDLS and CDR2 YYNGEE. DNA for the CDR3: TGTGCCAGCAGGTCACAGGGGGCCGGGGACACCATATATTTT. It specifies CASRSQGAGDTIYF.

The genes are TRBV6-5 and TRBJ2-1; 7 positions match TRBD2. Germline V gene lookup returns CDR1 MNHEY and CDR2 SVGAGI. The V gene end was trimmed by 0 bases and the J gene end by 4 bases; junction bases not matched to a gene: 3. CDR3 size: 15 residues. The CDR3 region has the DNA TGTGCCAGCAGTTACTCGCGGGAGCCGTACAATGAGCAGTTCTTC. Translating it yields CASSYSREPYNEQFF.

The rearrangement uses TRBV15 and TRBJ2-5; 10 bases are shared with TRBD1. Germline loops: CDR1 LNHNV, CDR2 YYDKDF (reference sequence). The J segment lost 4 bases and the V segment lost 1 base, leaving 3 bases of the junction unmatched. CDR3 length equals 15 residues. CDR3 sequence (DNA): TGTGCCACCAGCAGAGCCGGGACAGGGGTAGAGACCCAGTACTTC. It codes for CATSRAGTGVETQYF.

This CDR3 reads CASSQGYGTAIQETQYF. CDR3 bases: TGTGCCAGCAGCCAAGGGTACGGGACAGCAATACAAGAGACCCAGTACTTC. The chain has TRBV14 and TRBJ2-5; 7 bases align to TRBD1. Unmatched junction bases numbered 10, after V lost 1 base and J lost 2 bases. Germline V CDR1 and CDR2: SGHDN, FVKESK. The CDR3 covers 17 residues.